This TCR beta chain was obtained from a study of shared clonotypes between healthy human individuals. Study summary: Every donor yielded three CD4 naive, three CD4 memory, two CD8 naive and one CD8 memory plate.

Replicate PCRs for sorted subsets used around 190 ng DNA; this equaled tens of thousands of T cell genomes. Here immunoSEQ multiplex PCR was the method, and the copy in TCRdb shows in-frame clones only, minus some. The sample holds about 2.1 million clones, 80% to 95% seen once. CD45RO-negative CD8 cells positively selected for CCR7 made up the naive population, which excluded terminally differentiated effector memory CD45RA+ cells. Study-level findings and limits: Shared clonotypes: approximately 5% naive CD4, under 4% naive CD8, less than 2.5% memory CD4, roughly 0.4% memory CD8. Since donors were few, the genetic and exposure-history diversity represented was limited.

In the case of this clone: Its antigen is still unknown.

The sequenced sample was naive CD8+ T cells from PBMCs. This TCR derives from a man between 18 and 29 years old in good health. Some clones in this sample may be carry-over from other donors' samples.

The DNA of the CDR3 is TGTGCCAGCAGCCCCCGGGCCTACAATGAGCAGTTCTTC. It yields the protein CASSPRAYNEQFF. The V call is TRBV7-2, the J call TRBJ2-1; D is unresolved. Germline CDR1 reads SGHTA; CDR2 reads FQGNSA. The ends were cut back, 5 bases at V and 2 bases at J, with 7 bases in the middle. The CDR3 runs 13 residues.